These 22 T cell receptor beta chains came from one sample sequenced in a study of T cells in Graves' hyperthyroidism and ophthalmopathy. RNA transcripts were the template for amplifying TCR beta CDR3 regions. Initially, a first-round RT-PCR of the TCR CDR3 employed the HTBI primer set. TCRdb passed the multiplex PCR reads through MiXCR, listing each CDR3 protein once. The data contain 660,000 or so distinct CDR3 sequences, roughly 45% of them singletons. Sequencing input: peripheral blood or thyroid tissue (not recorded which). These TCRs come from an adult man with Graves' disease, either hyperthyroidism or ophthalmopathy (not recorded which).

This clonotype occurred a few times. The chain carries TRBV2 and TRBJ1-4; 9 nucleotides line up with TRBD1. After removal of 2 bases from V and 7 bases from J, the junction contained 8 bases not matched to a gene. Germline CDR1 and CDR2: SNHLY and FYNNEI. The CDR3 extends over 16 amino acids. The CDR3 loop is CASSELTQGAREKLFF. In DNA, the CDR3 is TGTGCCAGCAGTGAACTCACACAGGGGGCGCGTGAAAAACTGTTTTTT.

The chain couples TRBV2 to TRBJ1-6; a possible D gene is TRBD1 (6 bases). The CDR3 extends over 17 amino acids. Germline-derived CDR1 and CDR2 are SNHLY and FYNNEI. Between the trimmed V and J ends, which lost 2 bases and 6 bases, there was a span of 17 bases. In nucleotides, the CDR3 is TGTGCCAGCAGTGAACGGCCAGGGGTTACGGGTAATTCACCCCTCCACTTT. Protein product: CASSERPGVTGNSPLHF. Filled out from reference TRBV2 and TRBJ1-6, the complete variable domain reads EPEVTQTPSHQVTQMGQEVILRCVPISNHLYFYWYRQILGQKVEFLVSFYNNEISEKSEIFDDQFSVERPDGSNFTLKIRSTKLEDSAMYFCASSERPGVTGNSPLHFGNGTRLTVT.

This clonotype has only a few counts. The chain has TRBV9 and TRBJ1-2; D gene ambiguous. V lost 0 bases and J 0 bases, leaving 9 bases between the germline ends. The CDR3 covers 15 residues. From germline, CDR1 is SGDLS and CDR2 YYNGEE. The chain's CDR3 is CASSVASSSNYGYTF. The CDR3 region has the DNA TGTGCCAGCAGCGTAGCGTCAAGTTCTAACTATGGCTACACCTTC.

This clonotype appeared a single time. The chain employs TRBV6-6 and TRBJ2-1, with unresolved D. The length of the CDR3 is 12 residues. The ends were cut back, 5 bases at V and 10 bases at J, with 12 bases in the middle. CDR1 is MNHNY, CDR2 SVGAGI, per germline (reference sequence). The CDR3 reads CASSLPLGEQFF. The DNA for the CDR3 is TGTGCCAGCAGTCTACCACTGGGCGAGCAGTTCTTC.

Only a few counts were recorded for this clonotype. V and J are TRBV5-4 and TRBJ1-5, with D uncertain. This CDR3 contains 15 residues. The germline V gene has CDR1 SGHNT and CDR2 YYREEE (reference sequence). V lost 4 bases, J lost 2 bases, and 13 bases lay in between. The DNA of the CDR3 is TGTGCCAGCAGCCCCGCCGCTGGGGGCAATCAGCCCCAGCATTTT. It yields the protein CASSPAAGGNQPQHF.

A note on this clonotype: The junction departs from the called germline gene at one end, perhaps through a read error. CDR3 DNA sequence: TGTGCCATCAGTTACTCGCAGGGTGTCATGGAGACCCAGTACTTC. Its protein is CAISYSQGVMETQYF. The V and J genes are TRBV6-5 and TRBJ2-5, with a weak D call TRBD1 (5 bases). Germline V gene sequence: CDR1 MNHEY, CDR2 SVGAGI. The CDR3 has 15 amino acids.

J is TRBJ1-6 and V is TRBV2; 7 bases align to TRBD1. Per germline, CDR1 SNHLY and CDR2 FYNNEI. Germline trimming cut 8 bases from V and 13 bases from J; bases unmatched to any gene: 11. The CDR3 is 13 amino acids. This CDR3 reads CASLGQYNQPLHF. The CDR3 DNA follows: TGTGCCAGCCTGGGACAGTACAATCAGCCCCTCCACTTT. The whole variable domain, filled in from reference TRBV2 and TRBJ1-6, reads EPEVTQTPSHQVTQMGQEVILRCVPISNHLYFYWYRQILGQKVEFLVSFYNNEISEKSEIFDDQFSVERPDGSNFTLKIRSTKLEDSAMYFCASLGQYNQPLHFGNGTRLTVT.

This chain links TRBV6-1 with TRBJ1-2, with 11 bases lining up with TRBD1. V was pared by 7 bases and J by 8 bases, with 9 bases of the junction left unmatched. The CDR3 covers 14 residues. Germline CDR1 reads MNHNS; CDR2 reads SASEGT. In nucleotides, the CDR3 is TGTGCCAGCACTGAGGACAGGGGGCTTAGCGGCTACACCTTC. Protein: CASTEDRGLSGYTF.

This clonotype was counted many times. The chain recombines TRBV25-1 with TRBJ2-7; D not resolved. The CDR3 sequence is 9 residues long. Germline CDR1 reads MGHDK; CDR2 reads SYGVNS. The V and J ends lost 9 bases and 2 bases respectively, with 2 bases between them. This CDR3 is CARAYEQYF. Written as DNA, the CDR3 is TGTGCCAGAGCCTACGAGCAGTACTTC.

There are a few counts of this clonotype. The CDR3 nucleotides read TGTGCCAGTAGTGGACAGGGGAGAAACACCATATATTTT. This gives the protein CASSGQGRNTIYF. The rearrangement joins TRBV19 to TRBJ1-3, with 9 bases identical to TRBD1. Germline V gene sequence: CDR1 LNHDA, CDR2 SQIVND (reference sequence). After removal of 5 bases from V and 5 bases from J, the junction contained 1 base not matched to a gene. The CDR3 consists of 13 residues.

The table lists this clonotype with many counts. J is TRBJ2-7 and V is TRBV7-9, with D tentatively TRBD2 (5 bases). V lost 8 bases and J 0 bases, leaving 14 bases between the germline ends. There are 14 residues in the CDR3. CDR1 and CDR2 (germline): SEHNR, FQNEAQ (reference sequence). CDR3 amino acids: CASRGGRSSYEQYF. Written as DNA, the CDR3 is TGTGCCAGCCGGGGTGGGCGTAGCTCCTACGAGCAGTACTTC. Looking up the rest from reference TRBV7-9 and TRBJ2-7 gives the full variable domain: DTGVSQNPRHKITKRGQNVTFRCDPISEHNRLYWYRQTLGQGPEFLTYFQNEAQLEKSRLLSDRFSAERPKGSFSTLEIQRTEQGDSAMYLCASRGGRSSYEQYFGPGTRLTVT.

This clonotype turned up a few times. This chain connects TRBV5-6 to TRBJ2-7; maybe TRBD1 (5 bases). Trimming took 4 bases from V and 3 from J, leaving 17 bases between them. The germline gives CDR1 SGHDT, CDR2 YYEEEE. This CDR3 is 15 amino acids long. In DNA, the CDR3 is TGTGCCAGCAGCCTAAAGGGAAAGGGGTTCTACGAGCAGTACTTC. Translated, it gives CASSLKGKGFYEQYF.

The sample holds a few counts of this clonotype. The rearrangement joins TRBV19 to TRBJ1-6; unclear D gene. V dropped 7 bases and J dropped 3 bases, with 10 bases sitting between them. Germline V lookup: CDR1 LNHDA, CDR2 SQIVND (reference sequence). The CDR3 loop spans 14 amino acids. CDR3 sequence reads: CASNGGSYNSPLHF. CDR3 DNA sequence: TGTGCCAGTAACGGCGGGAGCTATAATTCACCCCTCCACTTT. Full variable domain (missing parts from reference TRBV19 and TRBJ1-6): DGGITQSPKYLFRKEGQNVTLSCEQNLNHDAMYWYRQDPGQGLRLIYYSQIVNDFQKGDIAEGYSVSREKKESFPLTVTSAQKNPTAFYLCASNGGSYNSPLHFGNGTRLTVT.

The sample holds many counts of this clonotype. The V call is TRBV7-9, the J call TRBJ1-3; the D is unclear. Germline-derived CDR1 and CDR2 are SEHNR and FQNEAQ (reference sequence). V was pared by 4 bases and J by 2 bases, with 12 bases between. This CDR3 has 15 amino acids. CDR3 in DNA: TGTGCCAGCAGCTCTGGACTCACGACTGGAAACACCATATATTTT. The encoded protein is CASSSGLTTGNTIYF. The entire variable domain, with the rest obtained from reference TRBV7-9 and TRBJ1-3, is as follows: DTGVSQNPRHKITKRGQNVTFRCDPISEHNRLYWYRQTLGQGPEFLTYFQNEAQLEKSRLLSDRFSAERPKGSFSTLEIQRTEQGDSAMYLCASSSGLTTGNTIYFGEGSWLTVV.

This clonotype was detected a few times. The genes are TRBV13 and TRBJ1-6; weak D call: TRBD1 (6 bases). Germline assignment: CDR1 PRHDT and CDR2 FYEKMQ (reference sequence). Trimming removed 1 base from V and 8 bases from J, with 15 bases in between. The CDR3 length is 16 residues. The CDR3 here is CASSLDTGGRDSPLHF. The CDR3 coding sequence is TGTGCCAGCAGCTTAGATACTGGGGGCAGGGATTCACCCCTCCACTTT.

The rearrangement links TRBV19 to TRBJ2-7; TRBD2 aligns across 11 bases. CDR1 is LNHDA and CDR2 is SQIVND in the germline V gene (reference sequence). CDR3 size: 14 residues. The ends lost 5 bases at V and 7 bases at J; junction bases unmatched: 7. The CDR3 sequence: CASSGTSGPNEQYF. The DNA for the CDR3 is TGTGCCAGTAGTGGGACTAGCGGACCCAATGAGCAGTACTTC.

This clonotype occurred a few times. Because the CDR3 is missing its conserved closing phenylalanine or tryptophan, this is likely a read error. Because the CDR3's place on the DNA is in doubt, the DNA is left out and the CDR3 is given as listed by TCRdb. The rearrangement joins TRBV12-3 or TRBV12-4 to TRBJ2-6. The CDR3 is 8 amino acids long, termini counted. The CDR3 sequence: CASSSWTS.

This rearrangement joins TRBV10-3 to TRBJ1-2; D not certain. Germline loops: CDR1 ENHRY, CDR2 SYGVKD. Trimming shortened V by 2 bases and J by 1 base, and 11 bases separated the two germline ends. The CDR3 runs 15 residues. The CDR3 nucleotides are TGTGCCATCAGTGAGCTGCCCCAGGTTAACTATGGCTACACCTTC. It codes for CAISELPQVNYGYTF.

This chain uses TRBV20-1 with TRBJ2-2; 12 positions match TRBD2. The CDR3 consists of 15 residues. Germline V gene lookup returns CDR1 DFQATT and CDR2 SNEGSKA (reference sequence). With V trimmed by 1 base and J by 8 bases, 5 bases remained unmatched. CDR3 residues: CSARVPGLAGGELFF. CDR3 coding DNA: TGCAGTGCTAGAGTCCCTGGACTAGCGGGGGGGGAGCTGTTTTTT.

This clonotype turned up a few times. A much larger clone differs by one base, so this may be a read error. The chain couples TRBV12-3 or TRBV12-4 to TRBJ1-5; 9 nucleotides align to TRBD1. This CDR3 spans 15 amino acids. V gave up 5 bases and J gave up 4 bases; unmatched junction bases: 6. The CDR3 region has the DNA TGTGCCAGCAGTGATGCGACAGGGGGTAATCAGCCCCAGCATTTT. Translating gives CASSDATGGNQPQHF.

This clonotype appeared many times. The rearrangement joins TRBV10-3 to TRBJ1-1, with D maybe TRBD1 (6 bases). The CDR3 loop spans 16 amino acids. The germline V gene has CDR1 ENHRY and CDR2 SYGVKD. V was trimmed by 0 bases and J by 1 base, leaving 12 bases between them. CDR3 amino acids: CAISESPTGTNTEAFF. In DNA form, the CDR3 reads TGTGCCATCAGTGAGTCCCCGACAGGAACGAACACTGAAGCTTTCTTT.

The chain is built from TRBV5-1 and TRBJ1-3; 11 nucleotides agree with TRBD1. Germline lookup yields CDR1 SGHRS and CDR2 YFSETQ. V gave up 2 bases and J gave up 6 bases; unmatched junction bases: 4. The CDR3 loop spans 15 amino acids. In nucleotides, the CDR3 is TGCGCCAGCAGCTTCGGACAGGGGGCTGAAAACACCATATATTTT. The encoded protein is CASSFGQGAENTIYF. Variable domain in full (rest from reference TRBV5-1 and TRBJ1-3): KAGVTQTPRYLIKTRGQQVTLSCSPISGHRSVSWYQQTPGQGLQFLFEYFSETQRNKGNFPGRFSGRQFSNSRSEMNVSTLELGDSALYLCASSFGQGAENTIYFGEGSWLTVV.